These 18 T cell receptor beta chains were all obtained from the same sample, sequenced in a study of glioma-infiltrating T cells. The iRepertoire nested amplicon-rescue multiplex PCR amplified TCR alpha and beta CDR3s from RNA. A single record per CDR3 protein comes from TCRdb applying MiXCR to the multiplex PCR reads. This table has 17,000 or so distinct CDR3 sequences, 58% appearing once. Sample: glioma tissue, nonneoplastic brain tissue, or PBMCs (not recorded which). All receptors derive from a human donor with low-grade glioma or glioblastoma, undergoing nonglioma brain surgery, or in good health (not recorded which).

This clonotype is deemed medium-sized (0.01 to 0.1%). V is TRBV15 and J is TRBJ1-5, with D hard to call. From germline, CDR1 is LNHNV and CDR2 YYDKDF (reference sequence). V was cut by 0 bases and J by 4 bases, with 4 bases left in between. The length of the CDR3 is 13 residues. CDR3 bases: TGTGCCACCAGCAGAGAGGGGAATCAGCCCCAGCATTTT. It codes for CATSREGNQPQHF.

In its sample, this clonotype was seen once. It may be a read error: a sequence one base away is much more abundant. The chain recombines TRBV19 with TRBJ2-3; no firm D call. The V gene lost 3 bases and the J gene lost 4 bases, with 8 bases spanning the gap. The CDR3 contains 13 residues. The germline gives CDR1 LNHDA, CDR2 SQIVND (reference sequence). The CDR3 DNA reads TGTGCCAGTAGTATTCGTCTCGCAGATACGCAGTATTTT. Translated: CASSIRLADTQYF.

The sample holds a few counts of this clonotype. This chain joins TRBV18 and TRBJ2-7, with 8 bases aligning to TRBD1. Germline CDR1 reads KGHSH; CDR2 reads LQKENI. With V trimmed by 3 bases and J by 3 bases, 7 bases remained unmatched. There are 15 residues in the CDR3. Here the CDR3 reads CASSPRTGLSYEQYF. The CDR3 DNA follows: TGTGCCAGCTCACCGAGGACAGGGCTGAGCTACGAGCAGTACTTC.

This clonotype appeared a few times. This chain uses TRBV29-1 with TRBJ1-2; the D gene is possibly TRBD1 (6 bases). The V end lost 7 bases, the J end lost 3 bases, and 18 bases lay between the germline ends. Germline CDR1 and CDR2: SQVTM and ANQGSEA. CDR3 size: 14 residues. The DNA for the CDR3 is TGCAGCGCTGATCCCCGGGGGGGCGACTATGGCTACACCTTC. This codes for CSADPRGGDYGYTF.

J is TRBJ2-7 and V is TRBV6-6; possibly TRBD1 or TRBD2 for D (5 bases each). This CDR3 is built from 14 residues. V lost 0 bases and J 0 bases, leaving 6 bases between the germline ends. CDR1 is MNHNY and CDR2 is SVGAGI in the germline V gene (reference sequence). This CDR3 is CASSYSGTSYEQYF. For the CDR3, the DNA is TGTGCCAGCAGTTACTCAGGGACCTCCTACGAGCAGTACTTC.

This clonotype appeared many times. The V gene is TRBV24-1, the J gene TRBJ1-1; the D is unclear. Germline V gene data show CDR1 as KGHDR and CDR2 as SFDVKD. CDR3 length equals 16 residues. V was pared by 2 bases and J by 4 bases, with 16 bases between. CDR3 sequence (DNA): TGTGCCACCAGTGATTCCGAGGGAGGGTATGCCACTGAAGCTTTCTTT. Residues: CATSDSEGGYATEAFF.

J is TRBJ2-5 and V is TRBV3-1; 11 nucleotides match TRBD2. Germline V gives CDR1 LGHDT, CDR2 YNNKEL (reference sequence). V dropped 2 bases and J dropped 4; count of bases not matched to a gene: 6. The CDR3 has 16 amino acids. The CDR3 DNA follows: TGTGCCAGCAGCCAATTCACTAGCGGGAGATCAGAGACCCAGTACTTC. It yields the protein CASSQFTSGRSETQYF.

The chain has TRBV29-1 and TRBJ2-1; unclear D gene. Germline V gives CDR1 SQVTM, CDR2 ANQGSEA. The V gene lost 2 bases and the J gene lost 4 bases, with 6 bases spanning the gap. The length of the CDR3 is 12 residues. The CDR3 coding sequence is TGCAGCGTTGAATCCATATACAATGAGCAGTTCTTC. Its translation: CSVESIYNEQFF.

The V and J genes are TRBV27 and TRBJ2-1; D remains unclear. Trimming took off 3 bases at V and 2 bases at J, with 5 bases between the two ends. The length of the CDR3 is 13 residues. CDR1 is MNHEY and CDR2 is SMNVEV in the germline V gene (reference sequence). The CDR3 nucleotides read TGTGCCAGCAGTTTTGACACCTACAATGAGCAGTTCTTC. Amino acid sequence: CASSFDTYNEQFF.

The chain carries TRBV5-4 and TRBJ2-3, with TRBD1 as a possible D gene (5 bases). The CDR3 has 16 amino acids. Germline-derived CDR1 and CDR2 are SGHNT and YYREEE (reference sequence). V was trimmed by 4 bases and J by 1 base, leaving 16 bases between them. The CDR3 DNA sequence: TGTGCCAGCAGCCTTGACCAGGGAAGCCGCACAGATACGCAGTATTTT. Protein sequence: CASSLDQGSRTDTQYF.

The V and J genes are TRBV20-1 and TRBJ1-1, with D tentatively TRBD1 (5 bases). The V gene lost 4 bases and the J gene lost 0 bases, with 12 bases spanning the gap. The CDR3 extends over 14 amino acids. The germline V gene has CDR1 DFQATT and CDR2 SNEGSKA (reference sequence). The CDR3 DNA reads as TGCAGTGCTAAGGCCTGGGGCATGAACACTGAAGCTTTCTTT. It is translated as CSAKAWGMNTEAFF.

This clonotype was seen a handful of times. The CDR3 loop reads CASSFRGPGTEAFF. Here the CDR3 DNA reads TGTGCCAGCAGTTTCAGGGGGCCCGGCACTGAAGCTTTCTTT. The chain couples TRBV6-2 or TRBV6-3 to TRBJ1-1, with 8 bases fitting TRBD1. V lost 4 bases and J lost 4; bases outside the gene matches: 5. CDR1 is MNHEY and CDR2 is SVGEGT in the germline V gene. The CDR3 runs 14 residues.

At least ten counts were recorded for this clonotype. The J gene is TRBJ1-1, the V gene TRBV6-6; D is ambiguous. V dropped 2 bases and J dropped 5 bases, with 18 bases sitting between them. This CDR3 has 16 amino acids. CDR1 is MNHNY, CDR2 SVGAGI, per germline (reference sequence). The CDR3: CASSYVSVSVWTEAFF. The CDR3 region has the DNA TGTGCCAGCAGTTACGTGTCAGTATCGGTTTGGACTGAAGCTTTCTTT.

This chain links TRBV2 with TRBJ1-2; D remains unclear. The CDR3 sequence is 12 residues long. Germline V gene sequence: CDR1 SNHLY, CDR2 FYNNEI. V lost 10 bases, J lost 4 bases, and 13 bases lay in between. The CDR3 region is CAIWVGSYGYTF. CDR3 nucleotides: TGTGCCATCTGGGTAGGCAGCTATGGCTACACCTTC.

This clonotype turned up a few times. At one end, the junction sequence differs from germline, possibly due to a read error. The chain couples TRBV20-1 to TRBJ1-5, with 7 bases aligning to TRBD1. Germline V gene sequence: CDR1 DFQATT, CDR2 SNEGSKA (reference sequence). This CDR3 contains 19 residues. Written as DNA, the CDR3 is TGCAGTGCTAACTATCAAGAGGACAGGACCACGAGGTTCAATCGGCCCCAGCATTTT. It is translated as CSANYQEDRTTRFNRPQHF.

CDR3 amino acids: CASRRLTRDYGYTF. The CDR3 DNA follows: TGTGCCAGCAGGAGACTAACCAGGGACTATGGCTACACCTTC. V is TRBV27 and J is TRBJ1-2; a possible D gene is TRBD1 (5 bases). V lost 6 bases to trimming and J lost 3 bases, with 14 bases between them. The CDR3 covers 14 residues. Germline values: CDR1 MNHEY, CDR2 SMNVEV (reference sequence).

This clonotype was recorded a few times. A read error may account for a junction end that differs from germline. This chain links TRBV27 with TRBJ1-6; maybe TRBD1 (5 bases). The CDR3 sequence is 14 residues long. Germline V gene sequence: CDR1 MNHEY, CDR2 SMNVEV (reference sequence). CDR3 loop: CASSAGGGWSPLHF. The CDR3, as DNA: TGTGCCAGCAGTGCCGGGGGGGGATGGTCACCCCTCCATTTT.

The chain couples TRBV28 to TRBJ2-7; D is ambiguous. The V gene lost 5 bases and the J gene lost 7 bases, with 18 bases spanning the gap. CDR1 and CDR2 (germline): MDHEN, SYDVKM. The CDR3 extends over 14 amino acids. The CDR3 nucleotides read TGTGCCAGCAGTGAACCTCCCGTGTGGTTGGAGCAGTACTTC. Protein product: CASSEPPVWLEQYF.